This T cell receptor (beta chain) was recorded in a study of blood T cell repertoires in COVID-19. Study-level background: Sample material is recorded as cDNA or gDNA derived from T cells, B-cell-depleted T cells, or PBMCs.

The germline V gene encodes CDR1 KGHDR and CDR2 SFDVKD. The junction had 9 bases not matched to a gene; V was cut back by 2 bases and J by 2 bases. There are 19 residues in the CDR3. TCRdb's table, derived via immunoSEQ multiplex PCR, lists solely in-frame clones and lacks some. This table has around 300,000 clones, 85% appearing once. Participants came from about two dozen US areas, aged about 18 to 89 years. Cohorts were based on clinical histories the participants reported. Two consecutive negative NP/OP PCR tests, clearance, or resolved symptoms defined Cohort 3 recovery. This TCR derives from a woman in her 50s who had recovered from COVID-19. Sequenced: PBMCs or T cells enriched from blood (not recorded which). This sequence joins TRBV24-1 and TRBJ2-2; 11 bases line up with TRBD2. The CDR3 region is CATSDSYTSGSGNTGELFF. CDR3 nucleotide sequence: TGTGCCACCAGTGATTCCTACACTAGCGGGAGTGGTAACACCGGGGAGCTGTTTTTT.